These 31 T cell receptor beta chains were all obtained from the same sample, sequenced in a study of T-cell reconstitution after alpha-beta-depleted transplantation in children. Preparing the TCRbeta library involved the use of unique molecular identifiers. One entry per CDR3 protein, called by TCRdb with MiXCR from the PCR reads. In the table there are over 150,000 distinct CDR3 sequences, approximately 7% of which are singletons. This material consisted of PBMCs, taken before TCRalphabeta/CD19-depleted stem cell transplant. These receptors came from a boy between 2 and 10 years old with acute lymphoblastic leukemia, due to receive a stem cell transplant.

This clonotype was seen a few times. The chain joins TRBV21-1 to TRBJ1-5; the D segment call TRBD1 is taken from the table without a DNA check. TRBV21-1 is a pseudogene. This CDR3 spans 16 amino acids. In DNA form, the CDR3 reads TGTGCCAGAATAACGACAGGTTACAAAAGGGATCAGCCCCAGCATTTT. This sequence encodes CARITTGYKRDQPQHF.

This clonotype was seen many times. This chain joins TRBV28 and TRBJ2-3; 7 bases agree with TRBD1. Trimming took 0 bases from V and 0 from J; bases not matched to a gene: 3. Per germline, CDR1 MDHEN and CDR2 SYDVKM. The CDR3 is made up of 16 amino acids. The chain's CDR3 is CASSLWQTGSTDTQYF. CDR3 in DNA: TGTGCCAGCAGTTTATGGCAGACAGGGAGCACAGATACGCAGTATTTT.

This clonotype occurred many times. The chain is built from TRBV29-1 and TRBJ1-2; no clear D. CDR3 length: 15 amino acids. The V gene lost 4 bases and the J gene lost 6 bases, with 21 bases spanning the gap. Germline CDR1 reads SQVTM; CDR2 reads ANQGSEA. This CDR3 reads CSVVPQMRDAHGYTF. The CDR3, as DNA: TGCAGCGTTGTCCCCCAGATGCGGGATGCACATGGCTACACCTTC.

This clonotype was observed at least ten times. The chain has TRBV28 and TRBJ1-2, with no clear D. Trimming pared 2 bases from V and 4 bases from J, leaving 17 bases between. Per germline, CDR1 MDHEN and CDR2 SYDVKM. This CDR3 has 16 residues. The chain's CDR3 is CASSLLVGQALYGYTF. CDR3 DNA sequence: TGTGCCAGCAGTTTACTTGTCGGGCAGGCCCTCTATGGCTACACCTTC.

This clonotype was found a few times. J is TRBJ2-5 and V is TRBV3-1, with D possibly being TRBD2 (6 bases). The CDR3 covers 18 residues. Germline-derived CDR1 and CDR2 are LGHDT and YNNKEL (reference sequence). V was cut by 1 base and J by 0 bases, with 18 bases left in between. The CDR3 region is CASSQGSRSGLYQETQYF. The CDR3 DNA is TGTGCCAGCAGCCAAGGATCTCGGAGCGGGTTGTACCAAGAGACCCAGTACTTC.

This clonotype showed up many times. The chain links TRBV29-1 to TRBJ2-5, with TRBD2 matching over 9 bases. Looked up from germline, CDR1 is SQVTM and CDR2 is ANQGSEA. This CDR3 has 15 residues. With V trimmed by 3 bases and J by 5 bases, 10 bases remained unmatched. Here the CDR3 DNA reads TGCAGCGTTGATGCGGGGGGGAATCAGTTGGAGACCCAGTACTTC. Protein product: CSVDAGGNQLETQYF.

This clonotype was counted a few times. The chain links TRBV7-2 to TRBJ2-1; D call uncertain. Germline V gene lookup returns CDR1 SGHTA and CDR2 FQGNSA. Deletions cut 5 bases from V and 0 bases from J, with 11 bases between. There are 15 residues in the CDR3. The DNA of the CDR3 is TGTGCCAGCAGCCCGAGCGAAAGCTCCTACAATGAGCAGTTCTTC. Residues: CASSPSESSYNEQFF.

This chain uses TRBV7-8 with TRBJ2-5; tentatively, D is TRBD1 (5 bases). Germline V CDR1 and CDR2: SGHVS, FQNEAQ. V was clipped by 3 bases and J by 2 bases, with 7 bases between them. The CDR3 loop spans 13 amino acids. CDR3 region: CASSFRDQETQYF. CDR3 coding DNA: TGTGCCAGCAGCTTCAGGGATCAAGAGACCCAGTACTTC.

This clonotype was observed at least ten times. The V call is TRBV5-1, the J call TRBJ2-5; 8 bases agree with TRBD2. CDR3 length: 16 residues. Germline V gene lookup returns CDR1 SGHRS and CDR2 YFSETQ. Trimming took 0 bases from V and 2 from J; bases not matched to a gene: 6. The CDR3 is CASSLDSSGRQETQYF. Written as DNA, the CDR3 is TGCGCCAGCAGCTTGGATTCTAGCGGGCGGCAAGAGACCCAGTACTTC.

This clonotype was seen repeatedly, ten times or more. CDR3 amino acids: CASMQGGQPQHF. CDR3 sequence (DNA): TGTGCCAGCATGCAGGGGGGCCAGCCCCAGCATTTT. V gene TRBV2 combines with J gene TRBJ1-5; 7 bases align to TRBD1. The CDR3 covers 12 residues. V gave up 7 bases and J gave up 7 bases; unmatched junction bases: 4. CDR1 is SNHLY and CDR2 is FYNNEI in the germline V gene.

This clonotype was counted many times. This chain links TRBV7-6 with TRBJ2-7; D unresolved. Germline CDR1 SGHVS, CDR2 FNYEAQ. This CDR3 has 15 amino acids. Trimming stripped 2 bases from V and 2 bases from J, with 13 bases between. The CDR3 reads CASSLSHGRTYEQYF. The DNA for the CDR3 is TGTGCCAGCAGCTTATCCCACGGACGCACCTACGAGCAGTACTTC.

In this sample, this clonotype turned up many times. V is TRBV12-3 or TRBV12-4 and J is TRBJ2-1; D is uncertain. This CDR3 has 14 residues. Trimming took off 1 base at V and 8 bases at J, with 12 bases between the two ends. The CDR3, as DNA: TGTGCCAGCAGTTTAGGCGAAAGATGGGATGAGCAGTTCTTC. Protein: CASSLGERWDEQFF.

The table lists this clonotype with many counts. V usage is TRBV5-6 and J usage is TRBJ2-7, with 7 bases fitting TRBD1. CDR1 SGHDT and CDR2 YYEEEE come from the germline V gene. This CDR3 region has 15 residues. V lost 0 bases and J lost 6; bases outside the gene matches: 9. This CDR3 is CASSLGSVRGLEQYF. CDR3 nucleotide sequence: TGTGCCAGCAGCTTGGGTTCGGTAAGGGGGCTCGAGCAGTACTTC. The entire variable domain, with the rest obtained from reference TRBV5-6 and TRBJ2-7, is as follows: DAGVTQSPTHLIKTRGQQVTLRCSPKSGHDTVSWYQQALGQGPQFIFQYYEEEERQRGNFPDRFSGHQFPNYSSELNVNALLLGDSALYLCASSLGSVRGLEQYFGPGTRLTVT.

This clonotype turned up a few times. This chain joins TRBV5-8 and TRBJ2-7, with 14 bases that match TRBD2. With 4 bases clipped from V and 4 bases from J, the junction kept 7 bases outside the gene matches. Per the germline V gene, CDR1 is SGHTS and CDR2 is YDEGEE. This CDR3 has 16 residues. CDR3 nucleotide sequence: TGTGCCAGCAGCCAGACTAGCGGGAGGGCCGAGTACGAGCAGTACTTC. Its translation is CASSQTSGRAEYEQYF.

In its sample, this clonotype was seen many times. The chain uses TRBV7-2 and TRBJ2-3; D is ambiguous. V was pared by 0 bases and J by 0 bases, with 1 base between. This CDR3 has 13 residues. Germline V CDR1 and CDR2: SGHTA, FQGNSA. The DNA for the CDR3 is TGTGCCAGCAGCTTAGCTAGCACAGATACGCAGTATTTT. Amino acids: CASSLASTDTQYF. Supplemented by reference TRBV7-2 and TRBJ2-3, the full variable domain reads GAGVSQSPSNKVTEKGKDVELRCDPISGHTALYWYRQSLGQGLEFLIYFQGNSAPDKSGLPSDRFSAERTGGSVSTLTIQRTQQEDSAVYLCASSLASTDTQYFGPGTRLTVL.

This clonotype was seen ten or more times. The J gene is TRBJ2-1, the V gene TRBV29-1, with D maybe TRBD2 (5 bases). In germline, CDR1 is SQVTM, CDR2 ANQGSEA. Trimming pared 4 bases from V and 1 base from J, leaving 8 bases between. CDR3 length equals 13 residues. The CDR3 nucleotides are TGCAGCGTTGGGCGCGGGTCCTACAATGAGCAGTTCTTC. Amino acids: CSVGRGSYNEQFF.

This chain joins TRBV5-4 and TRBJ2-3; D ambiguous. Germline V lookup: CDR1 SGHNT, CDR2 YYREEE (reference sequence). The CDR3 is made up of 19 amino acids. With 2 bases removed from V and 2 bases from J, the gap between germline ends came to 24 bases. This CDR3 is CASSFLGDWASRITDTQYF. The DNA for the CDR3 is TGTGCCAGCAGCTTCCTCGGTGACTGGGCCTCAAGGATCACAGATACGCAGTATTTT. Filled out from reference TRBV5-4 and TRBJ2-3, the complete variable domain reads ETGVTQSPTHLIKTRGQQVTLRCSSQSGHNTVSWYQQALGQGPQFIFQYYREEENGRGNFPPRFSGLQFPNYSSELNVNALELDDSALYLCASSFLGDWASRITDTQYFGPGTRLTVL.

Many counts were recorded for this clonotype. The CDR3: CASSLGFGSEFF. The CDR3, as DNA: TGTGCCAGCAGTTTAGGCTTCGGTTCGGAGTTCTTC. This chain joins TRBV12-3 or TRBV12-4 and TRBJ2-1; no clear D gene. The CDR3 is made up of 12 amino acids. Deletions cut 1 base from V and 14 bases from J, with 12 bases between.

The sample holds many counts of this clonotype. The genes are TRBV29-1 and TRBJ2-1; maybe TRBD2 (5 bases). Trimming removed 0 bases from V and 9 bases from J, with 18 bases in between. The CDR3 extends over 15 amino acids. The V gene's germline CDR1 is SQVTM and CDR2 ANQGSEA. In DNA, the CDR3 is TGCAGCGTTGAAGATCCATCTAGCATTATAAGTGAGCAGTTCTTC. It specifies CSVEDPSSIISEQFF.

This clonotype was seen repeatedly, ten times or more. V is TRBV5-5 and J is TRBJ2-7, with TRBD1 matching over 8 bases. The CDR3 spans 15 residues. V gave up 5 bases and J gave up 2 bases; unmatched junction bases: 9. Germline loops: CDR1 SGHKS, CDR2 YYEKEE (reference sequence). CDR3 nucleotides: TGTGCCAGCAGTCCGGTAGGGACAGGACCCTACGAGCAGTACTTC. Translated: CASSPVGTGPYEQYF. The variable domain in full, completed from reference TRBV5-5 and TRBJ2-7, reads DAGVTQSPTHLIKTRGQQVTLRCSPISGHKSVSWYQQVLGQGPQFIFQYYEKEERGRGNFPDRFSARQFPNYSSELNVNALLLGDSALYLCASSPVGTGPYEQYFGPGTRLTVT.

This clonotype was seen ten or more times. The CDR3 reads CASSQGLAGGLAFYEQYF. CDR3 DNA sequence: TGTGCCAGCAGCCAGGGACTAGCGGGAGGTCTGGCCTTCTACGAGCAGTACTTC. The gene calls are TRBV11-2 and TRBJ2-7; TRBD2 aligns across 15 bases. This CDR3 has 18 residues. The V gene end was trimmed by 5 bases and the J gene end by 3 bases; junction bases not matched to a gene: 11. Germline V gene lookup returns CDR1 SGHAT and CDR2 FQNNGV.

The table lists this clonotype with many counts. The gene calls are TRBV7-3 and TRBJ2-2; 7 bases are shared with TRBD1. The germline V gene encodes CDR1 SGHTA and CDR2 FQGTGA. This CDR3 is 14 amino acids long. With 5 bases clipped from V and 6 bases from J, the junction kept 6 bases outside the gene matches. CDR3 nucleotide sequence: TGTGCCAGCAGCCAGTGGCAGGGGGCCGGGGAGCTGTTTTTT. It specifies CASSQWQGAGELFF.

In its sample, this clonotype was seen many times. This chain joins TRBV7-2 and TRBJ2-5; 8 bases are a match to TRBD1. The V segment lost 5 bases and the J segment 5 bases; nucleotides outside the gene matches: 7. From germline, CDR1 is SGHTA and CDR2 FQGNSA. The length of the CDR3 is 14 residues. CDR3 residues: CASSLDRGWETQYF. DNA for the CDR3: TGTGCCAGCAGCCTCGACAGGGGTTGGGAGACCCAGTACTTC.

This clonotype was seen a handful of times. In DNA form, the CDR3 reads TGTGCCAGCAGCCAAGATCTAGGAGGCTCCCTCCACTTT. It yields the protein CASSQDLGGSLHF. The V call is TRBV4-2, the J call TRBJ1-6; D is ambiguous. The CDR3 runs to 13 residues. V gave up 0 bases and J gave up 14 bases, with 11 bases separating them. Looked up from germline, CDR1 is LGHNA and CDR2 is YNFKEQ.

This clonotype was recorded a few times. The chain links TRBV15 to TRBJ2-1; D unresolved. Germline V gene sequence: CDR1 LNHNV, CDR2 YYDKDF (reference sequence). CDR3 size: 11 residues. V was pared by 4 bases and J by 9 bases, with 7 bases between. For the CDR3, the DNA is TGTGCCACCAGCACCTGGGGTGAGCAGTTCTTC. It yields the protein CATSTWGEQFF.

This clonotype has ten or more counts. The chain has TRBV12-3 or TRBV12-4 and TRBJ2-1, with TRBD2 matching over 9 bases. The length of the CDR3 is 15 residues. V was clipped by 4 bases and J by 8 bases; unmatched bases: 9. The CDR3 DNA follows: TGTGCCAGCAGTTCCGGCGGGGGGGCTGTCGATGAGCAGTTCTTC. It is translated as CASSSGGGAVDEQFF.

This clonotype was recorded at least ten times. CDR3 nucleotide sequence: TGTGCCAGCAGAGATGGGAGGGCTGAGCAGTTCTTC. This gives the protein CASRDGRAEQFF. This sequence joins TRBV27 and TRBJ2-1; 7 nucleotides align to TRBD2. After removal of 6 bases from V and 9 bases from J, the junction contained 5 bases not matched to a gene. This CDR3 spans 12 amino acids. Germline V CDR1 and CDR2: MNHEY, SMNVEV (reference sequence).

This clonotype occurred many times. The rearrangement joins TRBV27 to TRBJ2-7; D gene unclear. The CDR3 covers 14 residues. In germline, CDR1 is MNHEY, CDR2 SMNVEV (reference sequence). V was clipped by 2 bases and J by 4 bases, with 12 bases between them. The CDR3 here is CASSLKPFTYEQYF. The CDR3 DNA is TGTGCCAGCAGTTTAAAACCATTTACTTACGAGCAGTACTTC.

The table lists this clonotype with many counts. The V gene is TRBV12-3 or TRBV12-4, the J gene TRBJ1-2, with D possibly being TRBD1 (6 bases). The CDR3 runs 14 residues. The ends were cut back, 7 bases at V and 3 bases at J, with 15 bases in the middle. CDR3 sequence reads: CASTPRGVDYGYTF. The DNA for the CDR3 is TGTGCCAGCACGCCGAGGGGGGTGGACTATGGCTACACCTTC.

The V call is TRBV3-1, the J call TRBJ2-1, with D uncertain. The V end lost 1 base, the J end lost 13 bases, and 20 bases lay between the germline ends. The CDR3 totals 15 residues. The germline CDR1 and CDR2 sequences are LGHDT and YNNKEL (reference sequence). In DNA, the CDR3 is TGTGCCAGCAGCCAAGCAGGAATTATTAGGTCTCCACAGTTCTTC. Encoded protein: CASSQAGIIRSPQFF.

This clonotype was picked up many times. The chain uses TRBV6-1 and TRBJ2-3, with D unresolved. From germline, CDR1 is MNHNS and CDR2 SASEGT. The V end was cut by 5 bases, the J end by 4 bases, with 4 bases between. The CDR3 spans 11 residues. The CDR3 DNA reads as TGTGCCAGCAGTTTCCCAGATACGCAGTATTTT. Its protein is CASSFPDTQYF.